This is a list of T cell receptor beta chains from one sample in a study of blood T cell repertoires in COVID-19. Some clones are missing from TCRdb's copy, which holds only in-frame ones; the method was immunoSEQ multiplex PCR. This sample has under 250,000 clones, with 70% to 90% found just once. Sample: peripheral blood. These receptors came from a man aged 50 to 59 with COVID-19, enrolled during active disease. CDR3s include the opening cysteine and the closing phenylalanine or tryptophan. D genes are given only for firm matches. The size entry is marked missing in some rows and otherwise reads once, few, many or a size class.

v_gene: TRBV29-1; abundance: .; d_gene: .; j_gene: TRBJ1-5; CDR3nt: TGCAGCGTTAGCCTCTTTTGGAATCAGCCCCAGCATTTT; CDR3aa: CSVSLFWNQPQHF
v_gene: TRBV2; abundance: once; d_gene: TRBD2; j_gene: TRBJ2-1; CDR3nt: TGTGCCAGCAGTGAATGGGGGGGGAGCTCCTACAATGAGCAGTTCTTC; CDR3aa: CASSEWGGSSYNEQFF
v_gene: TRBV5-4; abundance: .; d_gene: TRBD2; j_gene: TRBJ2-7; CDR3nt: TGTGCCAGCAGCTTCCTGGGGGGGTCCTACGAGCAGTACTTC; CDR3aa: CASSFLGGSYEQYF
v_gene: TRBV5-1; abundance: few; d_gene: TRBD2; j_gene: TRBJ2-1; CDR3nt: TGCGCCAGCAGGACCGGGACTATCTTCGATGAGCAGTTCTTC; CDR3aa: CASRTGTIFDEQFF
v_gene: TRBV9; abundance: .; d_gene: TRBD1; j_gene: TRBJ1-2; CDR3nt: TGTGCCAGCAGCGAGAACTTTAAGGGGGCTAGCTATGGCTACACCTTC; CDR3aa: CASSENFKGASYGYTF
v_gene: TRBV7-8; abundance: .; d_gene: TRBD2; j_gene: TRBJ2-3; CDR3nt: TGTGCCAGCAGCTTAGCGCGGGGACTAGCGGGGAGGGATACGCAGTATTTT; CDR3aa: CASSLARGLAGRDTQYF
v_gene: TRBV21-1; abundance: .; d_gene: .; j_gene: TRBJ2-7; CDR3nt: TGTGCCAGCACCAGGGGAAACGGGCAGATCTACGAGCAGTACTTC; CDR3aa: CASTRGNGQIYEQYF
v_gene: TRBV4-3; abundance: .; d_gene: TRBD2; j_gene: TRBJ2-3; CDR3nt: TGCGCCAGCAGCCAAGACAGTACAGCGGGGGGGGTTGATACGCAGTATTTT; CDR3aa: CASSQDSTAGGVDTQYF
v_gene: TRBV4-1; abundance: once; d_gene: TRBD1; j_gene: TRBJ2-1; CDR3nt: TGCGCCAGCAGCCAAGATCCAGGACAGGGGTATCTCAATGAGCAGTTCTTC; CDR3aa: CASSQDPGQGYLNEQFF
v_gene: TRBV11-2; abundance: .; d_gene: TRBD2; j_gene: TRBJ2-5; CDR3nt: TGTGCCAGCAGCTCCCGGCTAGCGGGAGGGAAGGAGACCCAGTACTTC; CDR3aa: CASSSRLAGGKETQYF